This passage covers 26 T cell receptor beta chains from one sample sequenced in a study of CDR3 diversity in severe acne. TCRdb ran MiXCR on the PCR reads and lists one entry per CDR3 protein. The sample records over 70,000 distinct CDR3 sequences, under 65% being singletons. Sample: blood. The source is a male donor in good health, without acne.

The V and J genes are TRBV29-1 and TRBJ1-5; TRBD1 aligns across 8 bases. Germline V gene lookup returns CDR1 SQVTM and CDR2 ANQGSEA. The ends lost 4 bases at V and 7 bases at J; junction bases unmatched: 6. The CDR3 loop spans 13 amino acids. CDR3 nucleotides: TGCAGCGTTGTGGGGACAGGAGGACAGCCCCAGCATTTT. It yields the protein CSVVGTGGQPQHF.

V is TRBV11-3 and J is TRBJ2-1; 8 bases are a match to TRBD2. Germline V gives CDR1 SGHNT, CDR2 YENEEA. The ends lost 4 bases at V and 2 bases at J; junction bases unmatched: 19. The CDR3 consists of 20 residues. CDR3 region: CASSSRTLAGKGFTYNEQFF. The CDR3 region has the DNA TGTGCCAGCAGCTCCCGGACCTTAGCGGGGAAAGGGTTCACCTACAATGAGCAGTTCTTC. Combining the CDR3 with reference TRBV11-3 and TRBJ2-1 gives the whole variable domain EAGVVQSPRYKIIEKKQPVAFWCNPISGHNTLYWYLQNLGQGPELLIRYENEEAVDDSQLPKDRFSAERLKGVDSTLKIQPAELGDSAVYLCASSSRTLAGKGFTYNEQFFGPGTRLTVL.

The chain links TRBV10-3 to TRBJ2-7; 10 bases are a match to TRBD2. Germline-derived CDR1 and CDR2 are ENHRY and SYGVKD. This CDR3 is built from 14 residues. The junction had 6 bases not matched to a gene; V was cut back by 6 bases and J by 4 bases. The CDR3 DNA reads as TGTGCCATCAGAGAGCGGGAGGGTTTGTACGAGCAGTACTTC. This translates into CAIREREGLYEQYF.

The chain has TRBV20-1 and TRBJ2-1; D ambiguous. The V and J ends lost 1 base and 9 bases respectively, with 10 bases between them. The germline V gene encodes CDR1 DFQATT and CDR2 SNEGSKA (reference sequence). There are 12 residues in the CDR3. The CDR3 nucleotides read TGCAGTGCTAGAGGGCGGCTAGGTGAGCAGTTCTTC. This gives the protein CSARGRLGEQFF.

The V call is TRBV19, the J call TRBJ2-1; 10 bases are shared with TRBD2. Unmatched junction bases numbered 13, after V lost 5 bases and J lost 9 bases. The CDR3 sequence is 16 residues long. CDR1 is LNHDA and CDR2 is SQIVND in the germline V gene (reference sequence). The CDR3 loop is CASSALAGAYPAEQFF. CDR3 in DNA: TGTGCCAGTAGTGCCCTAGCGGGGGCGTATCCGGCTGAGCAGTTCTTC.

Regarding this clonotype: A much more abundant neighbour one base away suggests this may be a read error. The chain joins TRBV19 to TRBJ2-6; weak D call: TRBD1 (6 bases). This CDR3 comprises 16 residues. In germline, CDR1 is LNHDA, CDR2 SQIVND (reference sequence). CDR3 in DNA: TGTGCCAGTAGTCCAGCAGGGGTTCTACTATGGCTACACCATCGGTTC. Translation: CASSPAGVLLWLHHRF.

This clonotype was recorded once. This clone may be a read error of a much larger clone one base away. This chain uses TRBV28 with TRBJ2-7; tentatively, D is TRBD1 (6 bases). The CDR3 has 15 amino acids. Per the germline V gene, CDR1 is MDHEN and CDR2 is SYDVKM. V lost 2 bases, J lost 2 bases, and 13 bases lay in between. In nucleotides, the CDR3 is TGTGCCAGCAGTTTAGCTAGCAGGGGAACCTACGAGCAGTACTTC. Translation: CASSLASRGTYEQYF. The variable domain in full, completed from reference TRBV28 and TRBJ2-7, reads DVKVTQSSRYLVKRTGEKVFLECVQDMDHENMFWYRQDPGLGLRLIYFSYDVKMKEKGDIPEGYSVSREKKERFSLILESASTNQTSMYLCASSLASRGTYEQYFGPGTRLTVT.

The CDR3 nucleotides read TGCAGTGCTAGAGGAGGAGGGCCGGATCAGCCCCAGCATTTT. Amino acids: CSARGGGPDQPQHF. The chain has TRBV20-1 and TRBJ1-5, with D hard to call. Germline assignment: CDR1 DFQATT and CDR2 SNEGSKA (reference sequence). With 1 base removed from V and 5 bases from J, the gap between germline ends came to 12 bases. This CDR3 has 14 residues.

This clonotype was found many times. CDR3: CASSQPPNQPQHF. As DNA, the CDR3 is TGTGCCAGCAGCCAACCACCAAATCAGCCCCAGCATTTT. This chain joins TRBV16 and TRBJ1-5; no definite D call. Trimming pared 2 bases from V and 4 bases from J, leaving 6 bases between. CDR1 is KGHSY, CDR2 FQNENV, per germline. The CDR3 extends over 13 amino acids. Full variable domain (rest looked up from reference TRBV16 and TRBJ1-5): GEEVAQTPKHLVRGEGQKAKLYCAPIKGHSYVFWYQQVLKNEFKFLISFQNENVFDETGMPKERFSAKCLPNSPCSLEIQATKLEDSAVYFCASSQPPNQPQHFGDGTRLSIL.

There are many counts of this clonotype. The chain carries TRBV6-1 and TRBJ1-6, with TRBD1 identical over 8 bases. Germline V CDR1 and CDR2: MNHNS, SASEGT. The CDR3 length is 19 residues. V shed 4 bases and J 2 bases; nucleotides not matched to a gene: 13. CDR3 protein: CASSGHLRDRLTYNSPLHF. CDR3 DNA sequence: TGTGCCAGCAGTGGCCACCTTAGGGACAGGCTAACCTATAATTCACCCCTCCACTTT.

The table lists this clonotype with a few counts. The J gene is TRBJ1-6, the V gene TRBV20-1; 10 bases map to TRBD1. J lost 8 bases, V lost 5 bases, and 9 bases had no gene match. CDR1 and CDR2 (germline): DFQATT, SNEGSKA (reference sequence). This CDR3 contains 15 residues. The CDR3 here is CSARRPGTGDSPLHF. Written as DNA, the CDR3 is TGCAGTGCTCGACGTCCCGGGACAGGGGATTCACCCCTCCACTTT.

This CDR3 is CASSQTGPQHF. The CDR3 DNA reads TGTGCCAGCAGTCAAACGGGGCCCCAGCATTTT. This chain uses TRBV2 with TRBJ1-5; D is ambiguous. Germline-derived CDR1 and CDR2 are SNHLY and FYNNEI. The length of the CDR3 is 11 residues. Trimming removed 5 bases from V and 9 bases from J, with 8 bases in between. The full variable domain, in which reference TRBV2 and TRBJ1-5 provide the parts outside the CDR3, is EPEVTQTPSHQVTQMGQEVILRCVPISNHLYFYWYRQILGQKVEFLVSFYNNEISEKSEIFDDQFSVERPDGSNFTLKIRSTKLEDSAMYFCASSQTGPQHFGDGTRLSIL.

This clonotype was seen ten or more times. The rearrangement uses TRBV15 and TRBJ2-2, with D tentatively TRBD1 (5 bases). Germline CDR1 reads LNHNV; CDR2 reads YYDKDF (reference sequence). This CDR3 has 14 residues. Trimming took 1 base from V and 5 from J, leaving 8 bases between them. CDR3 in amino acids: CATSRGRETGELFF. CDR3 nucleotides: TGTGCCACCAGCAGAGGCAGGGAAACCGGGGAGCTGTTTTTT.

In its sample, this clonotype was seen a few times. Because the CDR3's place on the DNA is in doubt, the DNA is left out and the CDR3 is given as listed by TCRdb. The V gene is TRBV7-9, the J gene TRBJ2-7; the D segment call TRBD2 is taken from the table without a DNA check. Germline-derived CDR1 and CDR2 are SEHNR and FQNEAQ (reference sequence). Including both end residues, the CDR3 is 21 amino acids long. The CDR3 sequence is CASSFYICSAPSGNHAWEQYF.

The J gene is TRBJ1-6, the V gene TRBV14; D remains ambiguous. CDR1 SGHDN and CDR2 FVKESK come from the germline V gene. This CDR3 has 14 amino acids. The V end lost 4 bases, the J end lost 14 bases, and 18 bases lay between the germline ends. The CDR3 loop is CASSPYGPQVALHF. For the CDR3, the DNA is TGTGCCAGCAGCCCTTACGGTCCCCAGGTGGCCCTCCACTTT. The complete variable domain, with remaining parts taken from reference TRBV14 and TRBJ1-6, reads EAGVTQFPSHSVIEKGQTVTLRCDPISGHDNLYWYRRVMGKEIKFLLHFVKESKQDESGMPNNRFLAERTGGTYSTLKVQPAELEDSGVYFCASSPYGPQVALHFGNGTRLTVT.

The chain joins TRBV4-2 to TRBJ1-2; 7 bases are a match to TRBD1. V lost 1 base, J lost 3 bases, and 5 bases stayed unmatched. The CDR3 spans 15 residues. CDR1 is LGHNA, CDR2 YNFKEQ, per germline. The CDR3 protein is CASSQADREDYGYTF. Here the CDR3 DNA reads TGTGCCAGCAGCCAAGCAGACAGGGAGGACTATGGCTACACCTTC.

The genes are TRBV5-1 and TRBJ2-2; 8 bases line up with TRBD2. Germline V gene sequence: CDR1 SGHRS, CDR2 YFSETQ. CDR3 length: 14 residues. V lost 7 bases and J lost 0; bases outside the gene matches: 2. The DNA for the CDR3 is TGCGCCAGCGATAGCGGGGCGAACACCGGGGAGCTGTTTTTT. Translated: CASDSGANTGELFF.

The V and J genes are TRBV11-3 and TRBJ1-6; no clear D gene. Trimming pared 1 base from V and 10 bases from J, leaving 5 bases between. The V gene's germline CDR1 is SGHNT and CDR2 YENEEA. The CDR3 runs to 12 residues. The CDR3 loop is CASSLGGSPLHF. The CDR3 DNA reads as TGTGCCAGCAGCTTAGGGGGATCACCCCTCCACTTT.

J is TRBJ2-5 and V is TRBV20-1, with 9 bases that match TRBD2. CDR3 length: 13 amino acids. V was clipped by 6 bases and J by 4 bases; unmatched bases: 6. Per germline, CDR1 DFQATT and CDR2 SNEGSKA (reference sequence). The CDR3 spells CSAGSGGIETQYF. CDR3 nucleotides: TGCAGTGCCGGAAGCGGGGGGATAGAGACCCAGTACTTC.

This clonotype was recorded only once. The genes are TRBV19 and TRBJ1-2; no firm D call. The CDR3 is 13 residues long. The germline V gene has CDR1 LNHDA and CDR2 SQIVND (reference sequence). V was cut by 11 bases and J by 2 bases, with 15 bases left in between. The chain's CDR3 is CAARPPRNYGYTF. As DNA, the CDR3 is TGTGCCGCCCGCCCACCCCGCAACTATGGCTACACCTTC.

A word on this clonotype: A much larger clone lies one base from this, so it may be a read error. V gene TRBV3-1 combines with J gene TRBJ2-1, with D perhaps TRBD2 (6 bases). Germline CDR1 is LGHDT and CDR2 is YNNKEL (reference sequence). This CDR3 is built from 17 residues. CDR3 DNA sequence: TGTGCCAGCAGCCAAGATCTCGCGGGGTACTCCTACAATGAGCAGCTCTTC. Amino acid sequence: CASSQDLAGYSYNEQLF.

This clonotype was detected many times. V gene TRBV11-2 combines with J gene TRBJ2-1, with a possible D match to TRBD2 (5 bases). Germline V gives CDR1 SGHAT, CDR2 FQNNGV. The V end was cut by 0 bases, the J end by 7 bases, with 16 bases between. This CDR3 region has 16 residues. CDR3 nucleotides: TGTGCCAGCAGCTTAGACAGTTTTAGTTGGGAGAATGAGCAGTTCTTC. It is translated as CASSLDSFSWENEQFF.

This chain connects TRBV7-2 to TRBJ2-7; D unclear. V was cut by 3 bases and J by 0 bases, with 12 bases left in between. Germline V gene lookup returns CDR1 SGHTA and CDR2 FQGNSA. This CDR3 is 15 amino acids long. This chain's CDR3 is CASSFSPVPSYEQYF. The CDR3 DNA sequence: TGTGCCAGCAGCTTTTCCCCGGTCCCCTCCTACGAGCAGTACTTC.

This clonotype was counted many times. The DNA for the CDR3 is TGTGCCAGCAGTGCGGTCCCAAGCTCCTACAATGAGCAGTTCTTC. Its translation is CASSAVPSSYNEQFF. The genes are TRBV9 and TRBJ2-1; D not resolved. This CDR3 has 15 residues. V lost 5 bases, J lost 0 bases, and 12 bases lay in between. Germline CDR1 is SGDLS and CDR2 is YYNGEE.

This rearrangement joins TRBV2 to TRBJ1-4; D may be TRBD1 (6 bases). CDR1 is SNHLY, CDR2 FYNNEI, per germline. The length of the CDR3 is 14 residues. V was trimmed by 2 bases and J by 8 bases, leaving 12 bases between them. The CDR3 loop reads CASSERGGVEKLFF. The CDR3, as DNA: TGTGCCAGCAGTGAAAGGGGGGGCGTCGAAAAACTGTTTTTT.

This clonotype occurred many times. The genes are TRBV27 and TRBJ2-5; D is ambiguous. The CDR3 contains 15 residues. CDR1 is MNHEY and CDR2 is SMNVEV in the germline V gene (reference sequence). V lost 5 bases and J lost 0, with 13 bases in between. The CDR3 DNA sequence: TGTGCCAGCAGTCCCCGGGTCCTGTACCAAGAGACCCAGTACTTC. Its translation: CASSPRVLYQETQYF.